This T cell receptor beta chain was retrieved from a study of blood T cell repertoires in COVID-19. In the authors' methods: It was from reference gene primer amplification that nucleated cell counts were estimated. Method: immunoSEQ multiplex PCR; TCRdb's copy keeps in-frame clones and lacks some. V, J and clone size were drawn from that table, and D and trimming were deduced from the DNA. This table has roughly 250,000 clones, 85% to 90% appearing once. V gave up 1 base and J gave up 7 bases, with 13 bases separating them. This CDR3 spans 15 amino acids. Per germline, CDR1 MDHEN and CDR2 SYDVKM. The source of this sequence is a man under 40 with acute or convalescent COVID-19. The rearrangement joins TRBV28 to TRBJ2-2, with D perhaps matching TRBD1 (5 bases). Sequenced sample: peripheral blood. Written as DNA, the CDR3 is TGTGCCAGCAGTTTATTACAGGAAACCGGCGGGGAGCTGTTTTTT. Its protein product is CASSLLQETGGELFF.